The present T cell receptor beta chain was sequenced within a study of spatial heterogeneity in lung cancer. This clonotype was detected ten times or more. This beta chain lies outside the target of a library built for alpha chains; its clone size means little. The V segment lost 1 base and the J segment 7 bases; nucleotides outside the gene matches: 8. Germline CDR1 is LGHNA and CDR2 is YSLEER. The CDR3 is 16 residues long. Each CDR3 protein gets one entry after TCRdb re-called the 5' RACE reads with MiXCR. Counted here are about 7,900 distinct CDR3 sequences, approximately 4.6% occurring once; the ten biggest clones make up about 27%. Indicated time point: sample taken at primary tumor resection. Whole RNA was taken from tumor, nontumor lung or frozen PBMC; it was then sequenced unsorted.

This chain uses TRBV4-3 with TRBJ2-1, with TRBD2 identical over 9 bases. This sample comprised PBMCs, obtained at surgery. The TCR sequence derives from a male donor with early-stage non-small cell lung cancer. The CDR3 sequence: CASSQARPSGDNEQFF. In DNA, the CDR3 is TGCGCCAGCAGCCAAGCGCGGCCTAGCGGGGATAATGAGCAGTTCTTC.